The 18 T cell receptor beta chains given below trace back to one sample, sequenced in a study of a mutant IDH1 vaccine in newly diagnosed glioma (dated by TCRdb to about 2021). Which antigens these TCRs recognize remains unknown. Library prep was done by the immunoSEQ multiplex PCR assay. This is the immuneACCESS table as TCRdb keeps it, with only in-frame sequences that have V and J called. A part of the clones is gone; compared with another copy, unresolved V genes explain less than half, and the rest is unexplained. Across this sample there are 40,000 or so clones, with approximately 83% seen only once. The ten largest clones add up to 1.7% of the sample. The time point label, read with the paper, signifies: week 5, during vaccination. Each vaccine dose was 300 ug of a 20-mer mutant IDH1 peptide in Montanide, given subcutaneously with topical imiquimod. The specimen was PBMCs, collected from a glioma patient whose treatment included an IDH1 peptide vaccine. Receptors originate from a man aged 40-50 years with glioma.

The rearrangement uses TRBV2 and TRBJ1-1, with D unresolved. Trimming stripped 7 bases from V and 2 bases from J, with 5 bases between. The CDR3 covers 11 residues. From germline, CDR1 is SNHLY and CDR2 FYNNEI. The CDR3 loop reads CASTENTEAFF. The DNA for the CDR3 is TGTGCCAGCACGGAAAACACTGAAGCTTTCTTT.

The V call is TRBV7-3, the J call TRBJ2-3; D is perhaps TRBD1 or TRBD2 (6 bases each). Deletions cut 10 bases from V and 0 bases from J, with 11 bases between. Germline values: CDR1 SGHTA, CDR2 FQGTGA. This CDR3 has 13 residues. The CDR3 DNA reads TGTGCCACCCGGGGGCAAAGCACAGATACGCAGTATTTT. Encoded protein: CATRGQSTDTQYF.

The chain is built from TRBV10-2 and TRBJ2-2; 8 bases are a match to TRBD2. Germline V gene data show CDR1 as WSHSY and CDR2 as SAAADI. Trimming removed 7 bases from V and 1 base from J; junction bases left unmatched: 5. The CDR3 is 15 amino acids. The CDR3 coding sequence is TGCGCCAGCAAGGATAGCGGGATGAACACCGGGGAGCTGTTTTTT. This gives the protein CASKDSGMNTGELFF.

The J gene is TRBJ2-5, the V gene TRBV10-3; TRBD2 matches at 7 bases. This CDR3 is built from 15 residues. Per the germline V gene, CDR1 is ENHRY and CDR2 is SYGVKD. J was trimmed by 2 bases and V by 8 bases; bases with no gene match: 11. The CDR3, as DNA: TGTGCCATCCGGAGTGGGGGGGATCTACAAGAGACCCAGTACTTC. It encodes CAIRSGGDLQETQYF.

J is TRBJ2-1 and V is TRBV11-2, with 11 nucleotides matching TRBD2. J lost 15 bases, V lost 3 bases, and 16 bases had no gene match. From germline, CDR1 is SGHAT and CDR2 FQNNGV. The CDR3 runs 16 residues. The CDR3 DNA reads TGTGCCAGCAGCTTTCGACTAGCGGGACTCATCTCAAGTCCGTTCTTC. This codes for CASSFRLAGLISSPFF. The variable domain in full, completed from reference TRBV11-2 and TRBJ2-1, reads EAGVAQSPRYKIIEKRQSVAFWCNPISGHATLYWYQQILGQGPKLLIQFQNNGVVDDSQLPKDRFSAERLKGVDSTLKIQPAKLEDSAVYLCASSFRLAGLISSPFFGPGTRLTVL.

This clone was seen a handful of times. This chain uses TRBV7-2 with TRBJ1-3; 8 nucleotides align to TRBD1. CDR3 length equals 14 residues. The junction had 5 bases not matched to a gene; V was cut back by 8 bases and J by 2 bases. The germline gives CDR1 SGHTA, CDR2 FQGNSA. CDR3 amino acids: CASAQTGAGNTIYF. CDR3 in DNA: TGTGCCAGCGCCCAGACAGGGGCTGGAAACACCATATATTTT.

As DNA, the CDR3 is TGTGCCAGCAGCCCGGGACTAGCAGCCACAGATACGCAGTATTTT. Its translation: CASSPGLAATDTQYF. The chain is built from TRBV7-9 and TRBJ2-3, with TRBD2 matching over 9 bases. V shed 5 bases and J 2 bases; nucleotides not matched to a gene: 5. The CDR3 is 15 amino acids. CDR1 is SEHNR and CDR2 is FQNEAQ in the germline V gene (reference sequence).

The chain carries TRBV7-6 and TRBJ2-7; D remains unclear. Germline CDR1 and CDR2: SGHVS and FNYEAQ. This CDR3 spans 13 amino acids. The V end was cut by 1 base, the J end by 3 bases, with 7 bases between. This CDR3 is CASSLGTFYEQYF. As DNA, the CDR3 is TGTGCCAGCAGCTTAGGAACTTTCTACGAGCAGTACTTC.

This clone has a single count. The J gene is TRBJ2-7, the V gene TRBV6-5; D call uncertain. The germline gives CDR1 MNHEY, CDR2 SVGAGI. There are 15 residues in the CDR3. Trimming shortened V by 0 bases and J by 2 bases, and 11 bases separated the two germline ends. The CDR3 DNA sequence: TGTGCCAGCAGTTACTCTGGGCAGGACGCCTACGAGCAGTACTTC. Residues: CASSYSGQDAYEQYF.

This clone was counted once. The V and J genes are TRBV4-3 and TRBJ2-7; weak D call: TRBD2 (5 bases). The germline V gene encodes CDR1 LGHNA and CDR2 YSLEER. V was pared by 1 base and J by 5 bases, with 12 bases between. The CDR3 loop spans 14 amino acids. CDR3 DNA sequence: TGCGCCAGCAGCCAAGGAATAGCGAGGAACGAGCAGTACTTC. Translation: CASSQGIARNEQYF.

Only one count was recorded for this clone. The CDR3 DNA follows: TGTGCCAGCAGCTTTGTCAGTTTCAACGAGCAGTACTTC. It specifies CASSFVSFNEQYF. The V gene is TRBV12-1, the J gene TRBJ2-7; TRBD1, as called in the table, went unchecked against the DNA. TRBV12-1 is a known pseudogene. The CDR3 extends over 13 amino acids.

The gene calls are TRBV28 and TRBJ1-5; 7 bases agree with TRBD1. With V trimmed by 4 bases and J by 4 bases, 7 bases remained unmatched. Looked up from germline, CDR1 is MDHEN and CDR2 is SYDVKM. This CDR3 has 15 amino acids. The chain's CDR3 is CASSYAGQRNQPQHF. CDR3 coding DNA: TGTGCCAGCAGTTATGCGGGACAGAGAAATCAGCCCCAGCATTTT.

This sequence joins TRBV2 and TRBJ2-7; TRBD1 or TRBD2 may be the D gene (5 bases each). This CDR3 is built from 14 residues. Germline V gene sequence: CDR1 SNHLY, CDR2 FYNNEI. The V end lost 7 bases, the J end lost 2 bases, and 15 bases lay between the germline ends. In DNA form, the CDR3 reads TGTGCCAGCAAGGTCGGGACGGCAACCTACGAGCAGTACTTC. It translates to CASKVGTATYEQYF.

The J gene is TRBJ2-7, the V gene TRBV6-5, with D perhaps matching TRBD1 (5 bases). The length of the CDR3 is 14 residues. With 6 bases removed from V and 0 bases from J, the gap between germline ends came to 12 bases. In germline, CDR1 is MNHEY, CDR2 SVGAGI. The DNA of the CDR3 is TGTGCCAGCAGACCCCGACAGCTCTCCTACGAGCAGTACTTC. Translated: CASRPRQLSYEQYF.

The chain is built from TRBV5-1 and TRBJ1-2; TRBD1 is a possible D gene (6 bases). V lost 4 bases, J lost 3 bases, and 13 bases lay in between. The CDR3 spans 14 residues. CDR1 is SGHRS and CDR2 is YFSETQ in the germline V gene. CDR3 residues: CASSPPQGDYGYTF. DNA for the CDR3: TGCGCCAGCAGCCCCCCACAGGGCGACTATGGCTACACCTTC.

This clone was seen just once. The chain employs TRBV19 and TRBJ1-1; D remains unclear. The germline V gene encodes CDR1 LNHDA and CDR2 SQIVND (reference sequence). This CDR3 contains 14 residues. V was shortened by 11 bases and J by 0 bases, with 16 bases between the two germline ends. This CDR3 is CACMAKEMNTEAFF. The CDR3 region has the DNA TGTGCCTGTATGGCAAAGGAGATGAACACTGAAGCTTTCTTT.

CDR3 in DNA: TGCGCCAGCAGCTTACAGGCTTCCTACGAGCAGTACTTC. It translates to CASSLQASYEQYF. This chain links TRBV5-1 with TRBJ2-7; D possibly corresponds to TRBD1 (5 bases). The CDR3 length is 13 residues. V was trimmed by 2 bases and J by 1 base, leaving 7 bases between them. CDR1 and CDR2 (germline): SGHRS, YFSETQ.

This chain's CDR3 is CASSFGTGENYGYTF. The DNA of the CDR3 is TGTGCCAGCAGTTTCGGGACAGGGGAGAACTATGGCTACACCTTC. This chain connects TRBV28 to TRBJ1-2; 10 bases line up with TRBD1. Trimming at V came to 3 bases and at J to 2 bases, leaving 3 bases not matched to a gene. The CDR3 is 15 residues long. Germline V CDR1 and CDR2: MDHEN, SYDVKM.